This TCR beta chain was sequenced during a study of shared clonotypes between healthy human individuals. Study-level background: The donor group consisted of a couple of women and a few men, aged 18 to 49. Study conclusions and caveats: Non-shared clonotypes displayed generation probabilities falling below those of clonotypes present in all four donors.

About this clone: Its antigen is unknown.

Deletions cut 2 bases from V and 7 bases from J, with 15 bases between. The V gene's germline CDR1 is SGHRS and CDR2 YFSETQ. The CDR3 totals 14 residues. Sequencing was performed with immunoSEQ multiplex PCR; in TCRdb, only in-frame clones are kept and a portion is missing. The sample carries approximately 980,000 clones, about 80% recorded once. Sequencing input: memory CD4+ T cells sorted from blood. The subset denotes: CD45RA-negative fraction. The receptor's source is a young man in good health. The V and J genes are TRBV5-1 and TRBJ1-2; D is possibly TRBD1 (6 bases). As DNA, the CDR3 is TGCGCCAGCAGCTTATCCCAGACAGGTTCTGGCTACACCTTC. Protein product: CASSLSQTGSGYTF. The full variable domain, in which reference TRBV5-1 and TRBJ1-2 provide the parts outside the CDR3, is KAGVTQTPRYLIKTRGQQVTLSCSPISGHRSVSWYQQTPGQGLQFLFEYFSETQRNKGNFPGRFSGRQFSNSRSEMNVSTLELGDSALYLCASSLSQTGSGYTFGSGTRLTVV.